Listed below are T cell receptor beta chains from one sample, sequenced in a study of regulatory T cells in long-lasting Graves disease. TCRdb fed the multiplex PCR reads into MiXCR, producing one record per CDR3 protein. The data contain around 500,000 distinct CDR3 sequences, around 20% of them seen just once; the ten biggest clones take up 6.5% to 8%. The specimen comprised peripheral blood mononuclear cells (PBMCs), sampled when the disease was refractory, from a patient treated with antithyroid drugs. Receptors originate from a female donor with Graves disease. Each CDR3 is given with its conserved first and last residue. Each record gives: J gene, clone size, D gene, V gene, CDR3 DNA, CDR3 protein. D genes are given only for firm matches. Clone size is given for some rows only: seen once, a few or many times, or a class if the clone is expanded.

>TRBJ2-6|many|TRBD1|TRBV6-2/TRBV6-3
TGTGCCAGCAGTTACGGACAGGGAGCCGGGGCCAACGTCCTGACTTTC
CASSYGQGAGANVLTF
>TRBJ2-7|many|TRBD2|TRBV27
TGTGCCAGCAGCTTACCGGGACTAGCGTCCGAGCAGTACTTC
CASSLPGLASEQYF
>TRBJ2-2|.|TRBD1|TRBV29-1
TGCAGCGTTGAAGATCGGGACAGGGGGTTAACCGGGGAGCTGTTTTTT
CSVEDRDRGLTGELFF
>TRBJ2-5|many|TRBD1|TRBV10-3
TGTGCCATCAGTGAGACCCGGGACAGGGGCAAGACCCAGTACTTC
CAISETRDRGKTQYF
>TRBJ2-7|.|TRBD2|TRBV6-2/TRBV6-3
TGTGCCAGCAGGAGGGACCGAGGAGACGGGAGGGAGCAGTACTTC
CASRRDRGDGREQYF
>TRBJ2-2|few|TRBD1|TRBV25-1
TGTGCCAGCAGTGATTCTGACAGGGGGGGGACCGGGGAGCTGTTTTTT
CASSDSDRGGTGELFF
>TRBJ2-1|few|TRBD1|TRBV24-1
TGTGCCACCAGTGATTTACTCCCGGGACAGGGGGCCTACAATGAGCAGTTCTTC
CATSDLLPGQGAYNEQFF
>TRBJ2-5|many|.|TRBV28
TGTGCCAGCAAACAGACGGGAGAAGGGGAGACCCAGTACTTC
CASKQTGEGETQYF
>TRBJ1-2|many|.|TRBV28
TGTGCCAGCAGAAAAGCAGGGCAGAGGGGCTACACCTTC
CASRKAGQRGYTF
>TRBJ2-7|many|.|TRBV20-1
TGCAGTGCCCCTCGGGTAGCGGCCTACGAGCAGTACTTC
CSAPRVAAYEQYF
>TRBJ1-5|few|.|TRBV4-2
TGTGCCAGCAGCCAAGTAGCGAGGGGTGATCAGCCCCAGCATTTT
CASSQVARGDQPQHF
>TRBJ1-4|many|TRBD1|TRBV28
TGTGCCAGCAGTTTTTCAGGGGGGTCAACTAATGAAAAACTGTTTTTT
CASSFSGGSTNEKLFF
>TRBJ1-5|many|.|TRBV12-3/TRBV12-4
TGTGCCAGCAGTTCCGACAGTCCGATGAGCAATCAGCCCCAGCATTTT
CASSSDSPMSNQPQHF
>TRBJ1-3|.|.|TRBV11-2
TGTGCCAGCAGCTACAAACCCTTTACGGGAAACTCTGGAAACACCATATATTTT
CASSYKPFTGNSGNTIYF
>TRBJ1-5|many|.|TRBV3-1
TGTGCCAGCAGCCAAGATCAAGACAGGCATCAGCCCCAGCATTTT
CASSQDQDRHQPQHF
>TRBJ1-6|many|.|TRBV28
TGTGCCAGCAGTTTTGGTCAGATTAATTCACCCCTCCACTTT
CASSFGQINSPLHF
>TRBJ2-7|many|TRBD2|TRBV24-1
TGTGCCACCAGGACTAGCGGGAGAGTCGAGCAGTACTTC
CATRTSGRVEQYF
>TRBJ2-7|.|.|TRBV3-1
TGTGCCAGCAGCCAAGATGGCGGGTACGCTTCCTACGAGCAGTACTTC
CASSQDGGYASYEQYF
>TRBJ2-5|few|.|TRBV20-1
TGCGGGGGGGTCAGGGGGGGTGAGACCCAGTACTTC
CGGVRGGETQYF
>TRBJ2-2|few|.|TRBV9
TGTGCCAGCAGCGTGATTGCCGCGGAGAACACCGGGGAGCTGTTTTTT
CASSVIAAENTGELFF
>TRBJ2-7|few|TRBD2|TRBV20-1
TGCAGTGCTAGTGGACTAGCGGACCCCTACGAGCAGTACTTC
CSASGLADPYEQYF
>TRBJ1-6|.|.|TRBV20-1
TGCAGTGCTAGTGAGAGCTCCTATAATTCACCCCTCCACTTT
CSASESSYNSPLHF
>TRBJ2-7|few|.|TRBV7-2
TGTGCCAGCAGCTTCACAGGGCTGCATTACGAGCAGTACTTC
CASSFTGLHYEQYF
>TRBJ2-7|.|.|TRBV28
TGTGCCAGCAGTCCCCGCGCAGGGGCGAACGAGCAGTACTTC
CASSPRAGANEQYF
>TRBJ2-7|many|.|TRBV7-2
TGTGCCAGCAGCTTAGAAGGGAACTACGAGCAGTACTTC
CASSLEGNYEQYF
>TRBJ2-7|many|TRBD2|TRBV6-1
TGTGCCAGCAGTACCCCTCTTCGGGGGAGGGGTGACGAGCAGTACTTC
CASSTPLRGRGDEQYF
>TRBJ2-7|many|.|TRBV11-2
TGTGCCAGCAGCCCGGGACTTGTCTCCTACGAGCAGTACTTC
CASSPGLVSYEQYF
>TRBJ2-1|.|TRBD2|TRBV3-1
TGTGCCAGCAGTCACCCTAGCGGGAGGGTTGATGAGCAGTTCTTC
CASSHPSGRVDEQFF
>TRBJ1-1|many|TRBD1|TRBV10-3
TGTGCCATCAGTGGGACAGGGGGAGACACTGAAGCTTTCTTT
CAISGTGGDTEAFF
>TRBJ2-7|many|TRBD2|TRBV12-3/TRBV12-4
TGTGCCAGCAGTTTAGGCGGGAGATACGGTCGCGAGCAGTACTTC
CASSLGGRYGREQYF
>TRBJ2-2|.|TRBD2|TRBV25-1
TGTGCCAGCAGTGACGGGGACCAGCGGGAGGGCCCGTACACCGGGGAGCTGTTTTTT
CASSDGDQREGPYTGELFF
>TRBJ2-2|.|.|TRBV27
TGTGCCGCGGGGCTCTACACCGGGGAGCTGTTTTTT
CAAGLYTGELFF
>TRBJ2-2|.|.|TRBV5-1
TGCGCCAGCCCCCTAGGGCGGTTCAACACCGGGGAGCTGTTTTTT
CASPLGRFNTGELFF
>TRBJ2-7|many|.|TRBV6-1
TGTGCCAGCAGTACCGGACTTGAGCAGTACTTC
CASSTGLEQYF
>TRBJ2-5|.|TRBD2|TRBV4-1
TGCGCCAGCAGCCCGGGACTAGCGGGAGAGGGGGGTTTTCTGGAGACCCAGTACTTC
CASSPGLAGEGGFLETQYF
>TRBJ2-3|.|TRBD2|TRBV6-2/TRBV6-3
TGTGCCAGCCACGCTAGCGGGGCCACAGATACGCAGTATTTT
CASHASGATDTQYF
>TRBJ2-3|.|TRBD2|TRBV11-2
TGTGCCAGCAGCCCGGTCCTAGCGGGTGACACAGATACGCAGTATTTT
CASSPVLAGDTDTQYF
>TRBJ2-5|many|.|TRBV6-1
TGTGCCAGCAGAGAAAACCAGGATCACGAGACCCAGTACTTC
CASRENQDHETQYF
>TRBJ1-1|many|.|TRBV27
TGTGCCAGCAGGGTCGCTATGAACACTGAAGCTTTCTTT
CASRVAMNTEAFF
>TRBJ2-7|many|TRBD1|TRBV6-1
TGTGCCAGCAGTACCACAGGGGGGTCCTACGAGCAGTACTTC
CASSTTGGSYEQYF
>TRBJ2-5|.|TRBD1|TRBV13
TGTGCCAGCAGCACCCTCGGACAGGACCAAGAGACCCAGTACTTC
CASSTLGQDQETQYF
>TRBJ2-3|.|TRBD2|TRBV7-3
TGTGCCAGCAGCTTAAACCGCGGGAGGAGCACAGATACGCAGTATTTT
CASSLNRGRSTDTQYF
>TRBJ2-5|few|TRBD2|TRBV6-5
TGTGCCAGCAGTTACCACCGGCGGGAGAGTCGGCAAGAGACCCAGTACTTC
CASSYHRRESRQETQYF
>TRBJ2-7|few|TRBD2|TRBV6-1
TGTGCCAGCAGTCGCCTCCAGCGGGAGCTTTTCTACGAGCAGTACTTC
CASSRLQRELFYEQYF
>TRBJ2-7|.|.|TRBV3-1
TGTGCCAGCAGCCAGGCCGGGACATCCCCCTACGAGCAGTACTTC
CASSQAGTSPYEQYF
>TRBJ1-4|many|.|TRBV11-2
TGTGCCAGCAGTCCTAGCGGGTGGCCTAATGAAAAACTGTTTTTT
CASSPSGWPNEKLFF
>TRBJ1-5|.|.|TRBV28
TGTGCCAGCAGTTTATCGGGGGCGGGGCAGCCCCAGCATTTT
CASSLSGAGQPQHF
>TRBJ1-4|many|.|TRBV2
TGTGCCAGCAAAGGAGACAGTATAAGGGAAAAACTGTTTTTT
CASKGDSIREKLFF
>TRBJ1-4|.|.|TRBV30
TGTGCCCTAGCGGCCTTTAATAAAAAACTGTTTTTT
CALAAFNKKLFF
>TRBJ2-2|few|TRBD1|TRBV6-5
TGTGCCAGCAGATACAGGACAGGCACGAACACCGGGGAGCTGTTTTTT
CASRYRTGTNTGELFF
>TRBJ1-1|medium-sized|.|TRBV11-1
TGTGCCAGCAGCTTCAATTCGAACACTGAAGCTTTCTTT
CASSFNSNTEAFF
>TRBJ1-5|.|.|TRBV6-1
TGTGCCAGCCACGTAGAGGACATCTATAACAATCAGCCCCAGCATTTT
CASHVEDIYNNQPQHF
>TRBJ2-7|few|.|TRBV6-2/TRBV6-3
TGTGCCAGCAGTTACCATGGGTCTGGGGAGCAGTACTTC
CASSYHGSGEQYF
>TRBJ2-7|once|TRBD2|TRBV7-9
TGTGCCAGCAGCCTAGAGGGGACTAGCGGGGATACCAGCTCCTACGAGCAGTACTTC
CASSLEGTSGDTSSYEQYF
>TRBJ2-2|.|.|TRBV12-3/TRBV12-4
TGTGCCAGCAGTTTGAACCTCTTTGCCGGGGAGCTGTTTTTT
CASSLNLFAGELFF
>TRBJ1-1|.|TRBD1|TRBV6-1
TGTGCCAGCACCCTTGACAGGGGGACTGAAGCTTTCTTT
CASTLDRGTEAFF
>TRBJ2-7|few|TRBD1|TRBV20-1
TGCAGTGCTAGAGATACGGGACAGGGGGCCTACTACGAGCAGTACTTC
CSARDTGQGAYYEQYF